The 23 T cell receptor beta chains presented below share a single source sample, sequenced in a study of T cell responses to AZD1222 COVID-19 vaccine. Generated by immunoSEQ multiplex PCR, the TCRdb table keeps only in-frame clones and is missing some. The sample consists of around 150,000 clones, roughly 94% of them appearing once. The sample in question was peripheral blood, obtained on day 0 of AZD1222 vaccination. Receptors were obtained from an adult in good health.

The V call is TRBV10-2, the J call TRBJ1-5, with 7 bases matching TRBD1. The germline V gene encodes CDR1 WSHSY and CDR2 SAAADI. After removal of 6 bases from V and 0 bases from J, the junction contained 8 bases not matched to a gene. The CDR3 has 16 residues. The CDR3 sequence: CASSDGQAYSNQPQHF. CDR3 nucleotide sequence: TGCGCCAGCAGCGACGGACAGGCTTATAGCAATCAGCCCCAGCATTTT.

CDR3 DNA sequence: TGTGCCAGCAGCAGAAGGGGGCTGAACTCTGGAAACACCATATATTTT. Its translation: CASSRRGLNSGNTIYF. The chain uses TRBV7-9 and TRBJ1-3; 7 nucleotides agree with TRBD1. The junction had 7 bases not matched to a gene; V was cut back by 5 bases and J by 0 bases. This CDR3 has 16 amino acids. Germline CDR1 is SEHNR and CDR2 is FQNEAQ (reference sequence).

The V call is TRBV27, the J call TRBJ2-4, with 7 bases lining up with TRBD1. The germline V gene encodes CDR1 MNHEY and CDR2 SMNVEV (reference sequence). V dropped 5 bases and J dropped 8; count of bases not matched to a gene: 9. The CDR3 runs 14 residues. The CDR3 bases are TGTGCCAGCAGTCCAACCCCAGGGGGTGACATTCAGTACTTC. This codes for CASSPTPGGDIQYF.

CDR3 sequence reads: CASSVGQGDSGNTIYF. The CDR3 DNA reads TGTGCCAGCAGCGTAGGGCAGGGAGACTCTGGAAACACCATATATTTT. The chain links TRBV9 to TRBJ1-3, with a weak D call TRBD1 (5 bases). Trimming removed 0 bases at V and 0 bases at J, with 10 bases between. Germline CDR1 is SGDLS and CDR2 is YYNGEE. There are 16 residues in the CDR3.

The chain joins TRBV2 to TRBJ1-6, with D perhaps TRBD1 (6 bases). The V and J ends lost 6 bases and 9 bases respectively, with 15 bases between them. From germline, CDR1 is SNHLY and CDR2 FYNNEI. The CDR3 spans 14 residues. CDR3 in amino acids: CASSLDSTTSPLHF. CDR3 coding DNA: TGTGCCAGCAGCTTGGACAGTACTACTTCACCCCTCCACTTT.

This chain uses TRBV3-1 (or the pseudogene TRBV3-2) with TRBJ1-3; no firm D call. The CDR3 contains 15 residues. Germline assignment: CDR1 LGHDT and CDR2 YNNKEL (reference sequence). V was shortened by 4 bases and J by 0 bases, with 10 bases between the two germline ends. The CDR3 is CASSLQTVSGNTIYF. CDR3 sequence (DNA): TGTGCCAGCAGCCTCCAGACGGTCTCTGGAAACACCATATATTTT.

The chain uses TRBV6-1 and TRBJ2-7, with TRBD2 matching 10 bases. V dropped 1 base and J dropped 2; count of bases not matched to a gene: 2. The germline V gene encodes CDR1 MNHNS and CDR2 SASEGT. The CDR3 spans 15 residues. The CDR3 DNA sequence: TGTGCCAGCAGTGAAGGGACTAGCGGTCCCTACGAGCAGTACGTC. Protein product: CASSEGTSGPYEQYV.

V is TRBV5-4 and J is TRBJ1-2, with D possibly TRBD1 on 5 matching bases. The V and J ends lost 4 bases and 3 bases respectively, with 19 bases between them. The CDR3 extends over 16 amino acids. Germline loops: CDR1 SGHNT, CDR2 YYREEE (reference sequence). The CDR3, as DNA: TGTGCCAGCAGCCCGGCTGGGGGACGGACCTACTATGGCTACACCTTC. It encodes CASSPAGGRTYYGYTF. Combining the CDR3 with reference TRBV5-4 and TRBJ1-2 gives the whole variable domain ETGVTQSPTHLIKTRGQQVTLRCSSQSGHNTVSWYQQALGQGPQFIFQYYREEENGRGNFPPRFSGLQFPNYSSELNVNALELDDSALYLCASSPAGGRTYYGYTFGSGTRLTVV.

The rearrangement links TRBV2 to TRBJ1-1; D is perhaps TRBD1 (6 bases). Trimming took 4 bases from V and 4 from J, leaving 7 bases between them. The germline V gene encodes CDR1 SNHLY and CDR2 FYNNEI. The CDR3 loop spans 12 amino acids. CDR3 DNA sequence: TGTGCCAGCAGTGCAGGGGCCACTGAAGCTTTCTTT. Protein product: CASSAGATEAFF.

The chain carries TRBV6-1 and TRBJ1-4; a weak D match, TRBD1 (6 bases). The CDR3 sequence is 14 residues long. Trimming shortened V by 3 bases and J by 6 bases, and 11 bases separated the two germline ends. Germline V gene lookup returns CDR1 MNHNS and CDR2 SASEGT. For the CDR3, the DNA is TGTGCCAGCAGTGAGGACAGCTCGTATGAAAAACTGTTTTTT. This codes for CASSEDSSYEKLFF.

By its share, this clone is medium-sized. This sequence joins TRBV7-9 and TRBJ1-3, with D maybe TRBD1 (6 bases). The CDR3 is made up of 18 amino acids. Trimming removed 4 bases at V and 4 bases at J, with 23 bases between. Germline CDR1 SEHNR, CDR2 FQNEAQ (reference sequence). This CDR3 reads CASSSTILTGRLGNTIYF. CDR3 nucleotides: TGTGCCAGCAGCTCAACAATTCTAACAGGGCGTCTCGGAAACACCATATATTTT. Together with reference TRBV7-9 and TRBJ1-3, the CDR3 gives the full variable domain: DTGVSQNPRHKITKRGQNVTFRCDPISEHNRLYWYRQTLGQGPEFLTYFQNEAQLEKSRLLSDRFSAERPKGSFSTLEIQRTEQGDSAMYLCASSSTILTGRLGNTIYFGEGSWLTVV.

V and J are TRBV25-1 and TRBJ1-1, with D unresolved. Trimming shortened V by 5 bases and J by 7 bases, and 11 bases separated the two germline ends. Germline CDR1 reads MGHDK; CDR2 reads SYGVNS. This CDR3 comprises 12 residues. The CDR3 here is CASSYATSEAFF. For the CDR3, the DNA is TGTGCCAGCAGTTATGCAACCAGTGAAGCTTTCTTT.

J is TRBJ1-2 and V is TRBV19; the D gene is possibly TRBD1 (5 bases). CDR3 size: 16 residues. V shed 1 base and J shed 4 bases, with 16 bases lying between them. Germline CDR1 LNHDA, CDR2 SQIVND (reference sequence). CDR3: CASSIGAGQFSYGYTF. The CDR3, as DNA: TGTGCCAGTAGTATAGGGGCAGGGCAGTTCAGCTATGGCTACACCTTC.

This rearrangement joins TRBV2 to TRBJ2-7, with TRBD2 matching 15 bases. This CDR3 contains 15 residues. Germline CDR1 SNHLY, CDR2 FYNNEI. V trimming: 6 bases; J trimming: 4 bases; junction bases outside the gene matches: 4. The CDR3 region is CASSEGLAGGYEQYV. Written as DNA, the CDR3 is TGTGCCAGCAGCGAGGGACTAGCGGGGGGATACGAGCAGTACGTC.

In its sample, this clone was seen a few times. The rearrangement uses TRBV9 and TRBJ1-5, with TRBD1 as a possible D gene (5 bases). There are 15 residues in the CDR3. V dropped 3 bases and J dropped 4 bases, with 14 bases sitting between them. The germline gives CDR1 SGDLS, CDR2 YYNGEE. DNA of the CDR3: TGTGCCAGCAGCGAGGGATCAGGGCGGAATCAGCCCCAGCATTTT. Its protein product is CASSEGSGRNQPQHF. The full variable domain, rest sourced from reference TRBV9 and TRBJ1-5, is DSGVTQTPKHLITATGQRVTLRCSPRSGDLSVYWYQQSLDQGLQFLIQYYNGEERAKGNILERFSAQQFPDLHSELNLSSLELGDSALYFCASSEGSGRNQPQHFGDGTRLSIL.

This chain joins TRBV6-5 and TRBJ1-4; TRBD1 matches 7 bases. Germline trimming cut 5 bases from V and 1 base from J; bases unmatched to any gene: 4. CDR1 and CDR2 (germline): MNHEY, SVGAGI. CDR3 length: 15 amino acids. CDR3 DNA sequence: TGTGCCAGCAGTCCAGACAGGGTAACTAATGAAAAACTGTTTTTT. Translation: CASSPDRVTNEKLFF.

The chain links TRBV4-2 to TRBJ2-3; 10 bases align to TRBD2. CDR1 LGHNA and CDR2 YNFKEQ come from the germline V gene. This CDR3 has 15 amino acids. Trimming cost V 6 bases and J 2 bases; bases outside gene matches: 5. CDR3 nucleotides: TGTGCCAGCAGGCGGCTAGCGGGAGACACAGATACGCAGTATTTT. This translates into CASRRLAGDTDTQYF.

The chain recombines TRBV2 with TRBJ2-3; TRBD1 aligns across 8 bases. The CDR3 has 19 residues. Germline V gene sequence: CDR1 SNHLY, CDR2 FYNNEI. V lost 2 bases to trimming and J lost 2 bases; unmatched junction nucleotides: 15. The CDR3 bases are TGTGCCAGCAGTGAATGGGAACCGTCCGGGACAGGTCACACAGATACGCAGTATTTT. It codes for CASSEWEPSGTGHTDTQYF.

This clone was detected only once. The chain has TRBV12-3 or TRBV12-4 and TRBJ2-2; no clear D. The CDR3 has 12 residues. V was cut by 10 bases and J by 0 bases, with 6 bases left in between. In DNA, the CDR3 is TGTGCCACCAACTCGAACACCGGGGAGCTGTTTTTT. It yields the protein CATNSNTGELFF.

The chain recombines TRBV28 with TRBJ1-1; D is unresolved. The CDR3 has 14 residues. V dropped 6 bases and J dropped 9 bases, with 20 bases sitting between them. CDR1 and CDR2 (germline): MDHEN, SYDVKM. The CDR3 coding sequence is TGTGCCAGCAGGGCCCGGGCGGACGCCTTTAAAGCTTTCTTT. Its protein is CASRARADAFKAFF. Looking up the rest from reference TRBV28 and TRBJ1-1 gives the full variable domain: DVKVTQSSRYLVKRTGEKVFLECVQDMDHENMFWYRQDPGLGLRLIYFSYDVKMKEKGDIPEGYSVSREKKERFSLILESASTNQTSMYLCASRARADAFKAFFGQGTRLTVV.

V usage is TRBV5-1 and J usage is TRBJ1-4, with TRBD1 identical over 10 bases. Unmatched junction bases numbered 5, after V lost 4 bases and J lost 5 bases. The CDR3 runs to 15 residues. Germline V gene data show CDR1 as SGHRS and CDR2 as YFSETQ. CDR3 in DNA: TGCGCCAGCAGCACCAGGGACAGGGGAAATGAAAAACTGTTTTTT. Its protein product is CASSTRDRGNEKLFF.

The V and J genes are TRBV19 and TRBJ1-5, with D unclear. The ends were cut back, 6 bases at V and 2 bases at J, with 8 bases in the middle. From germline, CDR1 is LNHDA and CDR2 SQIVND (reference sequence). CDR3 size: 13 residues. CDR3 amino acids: CASSGLGNQPQHF. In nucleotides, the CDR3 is TGTGCCAGTAGCGGGCTGGGCAATCAGCCCCAGCATTTT. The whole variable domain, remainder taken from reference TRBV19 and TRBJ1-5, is DGGITQSPKYLFRKEGQNVTLSCEQNLNHDAMYWYRQDPGQGLRLIYYSQIVNDFQKGDIAEGYSVSREKKESFPLTVTSAQKNPTAFYLCASSGLGNQPQHFGDGTRLSIL.

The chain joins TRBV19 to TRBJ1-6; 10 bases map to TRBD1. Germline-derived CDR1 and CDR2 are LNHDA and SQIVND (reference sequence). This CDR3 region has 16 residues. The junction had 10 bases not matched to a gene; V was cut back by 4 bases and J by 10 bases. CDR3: CASSRRQGAYDSPLHF. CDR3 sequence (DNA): TGTGCCAGTAGTAGGAGACAGGGGGCCTATGACTCACCCCTCCACTTT.